The 2 T cell receptor beta chains presented below share a single source sample, sequenced in a study of T cells in localized non-small cell lung cancer. The protocol was immunoSEQ multiplex PCR, while the TCRdb copy is restricted to in-frame clones and leaves out a portion. The sample carries 1,300 to 1,500 clones, 26% recorded once. The sequences come from lung tumor tissue, collected before any cancer treatment. The receptor source for this set is a man aged 40 to 69 with stage II lung adenocarcinoma.

This clone was found a few times. The chain couples TRBV9 to TRBJ1-1; D is undetermined. Germline V gives CDR1 SGDLS, CDR2 YYNGEE. V lost 4 bases, J lost 0 bases, and 7 bases lay in between. This CDR3 is 13 amino acids long. For the CDR3, the DNA is TGTGCCAGCAGCCCGGAGTTGAACACTGAAGCTTTCTTT. Protein: CASSPELNTEAFF.

This clone was seen only a few times. The CDR3 here is CASSIAPSWGNTEAFF. The CDR3 DNA is TGTGCCAGTAGTATAGCCCCCTCGTGGGGGAACACTGAAGCTTTCTTT. The chain recombines TRBV19 with TRBJ1-1; D unresolved. Germline V gives CDR1 LNHDA, CDR2 SQIVND (reference sequence). The length of the CDR3 is 16 residues. Trimming stripped 1 base from V and 1 base from J, with 13 bases between. Full variable domain (outside the CDR3, taken from reference TRBV19 and TRBJ1-1): DGGITQSPKYLFRKEGQNVTLSCEQNLNHDAMYWYRQDPGQGLRLIYYSQIVNDFQKGDIAEGYSVSREKKESFPLTVTSAQKNPTAFYLCASSIAPSWGNTEAFFGQGTRLTVV.